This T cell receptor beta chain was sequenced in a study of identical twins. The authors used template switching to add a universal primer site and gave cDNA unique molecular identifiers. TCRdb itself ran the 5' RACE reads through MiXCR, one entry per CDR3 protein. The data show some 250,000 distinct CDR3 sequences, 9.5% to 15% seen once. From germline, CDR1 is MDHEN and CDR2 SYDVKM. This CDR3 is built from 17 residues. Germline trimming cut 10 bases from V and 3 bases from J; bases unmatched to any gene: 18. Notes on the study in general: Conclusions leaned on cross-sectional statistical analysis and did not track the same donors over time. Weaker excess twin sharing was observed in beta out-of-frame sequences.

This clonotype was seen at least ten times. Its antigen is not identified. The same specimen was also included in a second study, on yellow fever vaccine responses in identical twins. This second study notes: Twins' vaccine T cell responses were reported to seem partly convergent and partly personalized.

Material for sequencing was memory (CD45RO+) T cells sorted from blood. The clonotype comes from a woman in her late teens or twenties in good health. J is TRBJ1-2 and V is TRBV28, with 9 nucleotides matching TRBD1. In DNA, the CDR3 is TGTGCCACCCTCACGCCCGCCTCCGGGACAGGGTACTATGGCTACACCTTC. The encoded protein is CATLTPASGTGYYGYTF.